This T cell receptor (beta chain) came from a study of blood T cell repertoires in COVID-19. About the study: Resolution of symptoms, clearance, or two negative PCRs was present in recovered Cohort 3 donors. T cells, B-cell-depleted T cells, or PBMCs supplied cDNA or gDNA.

The protocol was immunoSEQ multiplex PCR, while the TCRdb copy is restricted to in-frame clones and leaves out a portion. The profile covers 250,000 to 300,000 clones, with around nine tenths appearing a single time and roughly 2% taken by the ten largest. V was shortened by 2 bases and J by 1 base, with 15 bases between the two germline ends. The length of the CDR3 is 17 residues. From germline, CDR1 is PRHDT and CDR2 FYEKMQ (reference sequence). Participant age was roughly 18 to 95 years, and participants resided in 20 to 30 US areas. The source material was PBMCs or T cells enriched from blood (not recorded which). The gene calls are TRBV13 and TRBJ2-1; possibly TRBD2 for D (6 bases). The clonotype comes from a woman aged 55 to 70 in a cohort exposed to, infected with or recovered from COVID-19 (not recorded which). CDR3 region: CASSLRVGTGSYNEQFF. CDR3 in DNA: TGTGCCAGCAGCTTAAGGGTCGGGACTGGTTCCTACAATGAGCAGTTCTTC. The entire variable domain, with the rest obtained from reference TRBV13 and TRBJ2-1, is as follows: AAGVIQSPRHLIKEKRETATLKCYPIPRHDTVYWYQQGPGQDPQFLISFYEKMQSDKGSIPDRFSAQQFSDYHSELNMSSLELGDSALYFCASSLRVGTGSYNEQFFGPGTRLTVL.